This TCR beta chain was captured by sequencing in a study of CXCR3-negative and CXCR3-positive naive CD8 T cells. The germline V gene encodes CDR1 SQVTM and CDR2 ANQGSEA. CDR3 length: 17 residues. TRB cDNA libraries were made by UMI-labeled 5' RACE. TCRdb re-called the 5' RACE reads and shows each CDR3 protein once, DNA omitted. Recorded for this sample: about 130,000 distinct CDR3 sequences. This clonotype was sampled from a human donor in good health. Some clones in this sample may be carry-over from other donors' samples. The chain joins TRBV29-1 to TRBJ2-7; absent DNA, TCRdb's TRBD1 call cannot be checked. Material for sequencing was naive CXCR3- CD8+ T cells from blood. Subset denoted: CD45RO-CCR7+CD27+CD95- naive CD8+ T cells lacking CXCR3 (TNR3-). This CDR3 reads CSVLSKKTGVSSYEQYF.